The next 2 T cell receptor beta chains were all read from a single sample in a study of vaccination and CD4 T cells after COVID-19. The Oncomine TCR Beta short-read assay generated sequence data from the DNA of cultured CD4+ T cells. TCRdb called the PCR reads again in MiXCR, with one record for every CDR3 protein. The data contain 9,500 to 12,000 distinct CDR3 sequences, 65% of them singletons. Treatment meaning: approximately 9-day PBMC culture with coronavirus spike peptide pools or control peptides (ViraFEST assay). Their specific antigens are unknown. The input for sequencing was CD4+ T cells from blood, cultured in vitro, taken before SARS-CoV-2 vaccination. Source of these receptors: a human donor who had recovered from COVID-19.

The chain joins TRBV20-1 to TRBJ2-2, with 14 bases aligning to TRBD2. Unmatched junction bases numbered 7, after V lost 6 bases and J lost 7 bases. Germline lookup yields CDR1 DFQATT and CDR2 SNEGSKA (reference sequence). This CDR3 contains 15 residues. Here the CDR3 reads CSAMTSGRGGGELFF. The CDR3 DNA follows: TGCAGTGCCATGACTAGCGGGAGGGGAGGCGGGGAGCTGTTTTTT.

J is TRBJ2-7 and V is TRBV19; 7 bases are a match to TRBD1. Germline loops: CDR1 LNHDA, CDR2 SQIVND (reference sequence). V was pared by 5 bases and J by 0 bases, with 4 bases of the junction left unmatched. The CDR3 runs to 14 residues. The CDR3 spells CASSPRDSSYEQYF. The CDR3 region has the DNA TGTGCCAGTAGTCCCCGGGACAGCTCCTACGAGCAGTACTTC. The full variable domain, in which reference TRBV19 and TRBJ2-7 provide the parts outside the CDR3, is DGGITQSPKYLFRKEGQNVTLSCEQNLNHDAMYWYRQDPGQGLRLIYYSQIVNDFQKGDIAEGYSVSREKKESFPLTVTSAQKNPTAFYLCASSPRDSSYEQYFGPGTRLTVT.